Below, 4 T cell receptor beta chains from the same sample are listed, as sequenced in a study of resident and recirculating memory T cells in vitiligo. Clones were sequenced by immunoSEQ multiplex PCR, and TCRdb holds only the in-frame ones, with some missing. The sample has roughly 76,000 clones, just over 90% seen once. Sequenced sample: blood. These receptors were taken from a male donor with vitiligo.

The rearrangement joins TRBV6-5 to TRBJ1-1, with 7 bases identical to TRBD1. Per germline, CDR1 MNHEY and CDR2 SVGAGI. The CDR3 loop spans 14 amino acids. V shed 2 bases and J 7 bases; nucleotides not matched to a gene: 7. The CDR3 reads CASSYGRGIGEAFF. The CDR3 bases are TGTGCCAGCAGTTACGGCAGGGGGATCGGTGAAGCTTTCTTT.

This clone occurred a few times. The chain links TRBV28 to TRBJ1-4; possible D gene TRBD1, 6 bases. In germline, CDR1 is MDHEN, CDR2 SYDVKM. V dropped 6 bases and J dropped 1 base, with 15 bases sitting between them. CDR3 length: 16 amino acids. The CDR3: CASRTRDTRTNEKLFF. CDR3 bases: TGTGCCAGCAGGACCCGGGACACTAGAACTAATGAAAAACTGTTTTTT. The complete variable domain, with remaining parts taken from reference TRBV28 and TRBJ1-4, reads DVKVTQSSRYLVKRTGEKVFLECVQDMDHENMFWYRQDPGLGLRLIYFSYDVKMKEKGDIPEGYSVSREKKERFSLILESASTNQTSMYLCASRTRDTRTNEKLFFGSGTQLSVL.

The V and J genes are TRBV6-1 and TRBJ1-5; 8 nucleotides align to TRBD1. Germline CDR1 reads MNHNS; CDR2 reads SASEGT. The CDR3 is 15 residues long. Losses at the gene ends were 6 bases for V and 5 bases for J; bases not matched to a gene: 9. CDR3 in DNA: TGTGCCAGCAGCCTCCAGGGGGCGGTGGATCAGCCCCAGCATTTT. Its protein product is CASSLQGAVDQPQHF.

The V call is TRBV9, the J call TRBJ2-4, with unresolved D. The V end lost 0 bases, the J end lost 8 bases, and 12 bases lay between the germline ends. The germline gives CDR1 SGDLS, CDR2 YYNGEE. The CDR3 runs 14 residues. The CDR3 coding sequence is TGTGCCAGCAGCGTAGAAGGCAGGTTCGACATTCAGTACTTC. It specifies CASSVEGRFDIQYF.